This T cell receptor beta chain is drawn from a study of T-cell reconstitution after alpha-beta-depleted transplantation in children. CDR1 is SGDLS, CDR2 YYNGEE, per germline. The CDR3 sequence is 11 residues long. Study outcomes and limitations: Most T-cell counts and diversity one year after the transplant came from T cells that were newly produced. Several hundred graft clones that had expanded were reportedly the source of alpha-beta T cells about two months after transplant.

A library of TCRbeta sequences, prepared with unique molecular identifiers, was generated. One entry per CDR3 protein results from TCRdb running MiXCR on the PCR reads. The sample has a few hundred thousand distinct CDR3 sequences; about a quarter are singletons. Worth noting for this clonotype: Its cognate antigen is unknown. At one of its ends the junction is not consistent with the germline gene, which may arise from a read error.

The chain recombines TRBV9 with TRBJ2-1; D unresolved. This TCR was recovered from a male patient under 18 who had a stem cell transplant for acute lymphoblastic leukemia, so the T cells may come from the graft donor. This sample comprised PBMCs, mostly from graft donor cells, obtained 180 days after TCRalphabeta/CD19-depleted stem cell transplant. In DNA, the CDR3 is TGTGCCAGCAGCGTAGGTACGGCACTTAAGTTC. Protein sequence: CASSVGTALKF.